The rows below give T cell receptor beta chains drawn from one sample of a study of shared clonotypes between healthy human individuals. Sequenced by immunoSEQ multiplex PCR; TCRdb stores in-frame clones only, minus some. This sample has millions of clones, with approximately 95% found just once. Sequenced material: naive CD4+ T cells sorted from blood. These receptors came from a man aged 18 to 30 in good health. The conserved cysteine and the conserved F or W are not part of the CDR3 here. Fields, in order: D gene, V gene, J gene, CDR3 protein. D genes are given only for firm matches.

D gene: TRBD1; V gene: TRBV6-6; J gene: TRBJ2-5; CDR3 protein: ASSYPAGGETQY
D gene: -; V gene: TRBV7-3; J gene: TRBJ2-5; CDR3 protein: ASSSGRLETQY
D gene: -; V gene: TRBV28; J gene: TRBJ2-7; CDR3 protein: ASSLLDGSVSYEQY
D gene: -; V gene: TRBV30; J gene: TRBJ1-4; CDR3 protein: AWRKYDRENFGEKLF
D gene: -; V gene: TRBV27; J gene: TRBJ1-1; CDR3 protein: ASSLTGTGSGGVRAF
D gene: TRBD1; V gene: TRBV7-3; J gene: TRBJ2-3; CDR3 protein: ASSPRTGKGTDTQY
D gene: -; V gene: TRBV10-3; J gene: TRBJ1-1; CDR3 protein: AIRADNLNTEAF
D gene: TRBD2; V gene: TRBV5-4; J gene: TRBJ2-3; CDR3 protein: ASSQNSGKGRDTQY
D gene: TRBD1; V gene: TRBV27; J gene: TRBJ2-7; CDR3 protein: ASRRGGQGAYEQY
D gene: -; V gene: TRBV7-6; J gene: TRBJ2-7; CDR3 protein: ASSLGRQGTNEQY
D gene: -; V gene: TRBV5-1; J gene: TRBJ1-6; CDR3 protein: ASRAGENSPLH
D gene: -; V gene: TRBV5-1; J gene: TRBJ2-4; CDR3 protein: ASSLSEGRAKNIQY
D gene: -; V gene: TRBV7-2; J gene: TRBJ2-1; CDR3 protein: ASNTGSRASSYNEQF
D gene: TRBD2; V gene: TRBV14; J gene: TRBJ2-1; CDR3 protein: ASSRVLAGSYNEQF
D gene: -; V gene: TRBV27; J gene: TRBJ1-1; CDR3 protein: ASSLNTMNTEAF
D gene: TRBD2; V gene: TRBV5-1; J gene: TRBJ2-7; CDR3 protein: ASSLVIAGGTFGEQY
D gene: TRBD1; V gene: TRBV10-3; J gene: TRBJ1-2; CDR3 protein: AISGGTGVSGYT
D gene: TRBD1; V gene: TRBV5-4; J gene: TRBJ2-3; CDR3 protein: ASSSGTGDTDTQY
D gene: -; V gene: TRBV19; J gene: TRBJ1-5; CDR3 protein: ASSMWDGWGNQPQH
D gene: -; V gene: TRBV4-1; J gene: TRBJ2-4; CDR3 protein: ASSQGDIQY
D gene: -; V gene: TRBV28; J gene: TRBJ2-7; CDR3 protein: ASSWDLFGGPNVEQY
D gene: TRBD2; V gene: TRBV9; J gene: TRBJ2-5; CDR3 protein: ASSVGIAGVGETQY
D gene: TRBD2; V gene: TRBV5-6; J gene: TRBJ2-3; CDR3 protein: ASSLTSGSTDTQY
D gene: TRBD1; V gene: TRBV28; J gene: TRBJ2-7; CDR3 protein: ASSSGTGGYEQY
D gene: -; V gene: TRBV4-3; J gene: TRBJ2-3; CDR3 protein: ASSQEWGREAQY
D gene: -; V gene: TRBV5-1; J gene: TRBJ1-4; CDR3 protein: ASSWDTLATNEKLF